Listed below are T cell receptor beta chains from one sample, sequenced in a study of shared clonotypes between healthy human individuals. Libraries were prepared by immunoSEQ multiplex PCR; TCRdb keeps only in-frame clonotypes and omits some of them. The table shows about 2.2 million clones, with roughly 91% occurring only once. Sample: naive CD8+ T cells from PBMCs. The receptors derive from a man younger than 35 in good health. Some clones in this sample may be carry-over from other donors' samples. Each CDR3 is given with its conserved first and last residue. D genes are given only for firm matches. Only part of the rows carry a size: once, few, many, or a class if the clone is expanded.

V gene	CDR3 length	D gene	J gene	clone size	CDR3 DNA	CDR3 protein
TRBV5-6	16	.	TRBJ1-1	.	TGTGCCAGCAGCTTGGCCTTAAACAGCATGAACACTGAAGCTTTCTTT	CASSLALNSMNTEAFF
TRBV28	15	TRBD2	TRBJ2-3	.	TGTGCCAGCAGTTTAATGGTCGGGAGGCCAGATACGCAGTATTTT	CASSLMVGRPDTQYF
TRBV7-9	13	.	TRBJ2-7	.	TGTGCCAGCAGCCTTGTCAGCGCCTACGAGCAGTACTTC	CASSLVSAYEQYF
TRBV6-1	16	TRBD2	TRBJ2-1	once	TGTGCCAGCAGTGAAGCGGTAGTGGGGGGGAACAATGAGCAGTTCTTC	CASSEAVVGGNNEQFF
TRBV15	16	.	TRBJ1-1	.	TGTGCCACCAGCAGACGGACTGGACCGAGGTACACTGAAGCTTTCTTT	CATSRRTGPRYTEAFF
TRBV7-9	14	TRBD1	TRBJ1-3	.	TGTGCCAGCAGCCCCGGACAGGGAGCCGGCACCATATATTTT	CASSPGQGAGTIYF
TRBV11-2	16	TRBD2	TRBJ2-5	.	TGTGCCAGCAGCCCCTGGGACATAGCGGGACAAGAGACCCAGTACTTC	CASSPWDIAGQETQYF
TRBV4-1	16	.	TRBJ1-1	.	TGCGCCAGCAGCCCCTCAGGGGCGCCTATGAACACTGAAGCTTTCTTT	CASSPSGAPMNTEAFF
TRBV12-5	13	.	TRBJ2-5	.	TGTGCTAGCTCACAGGGTTGGCAAGAGACCCAGTACTTC	CASSQGWQETQYF
TRBV4-3	14	.	TRBJ1-2	once	TGCGCCAGCAGCCAAGATCGGGCAGCCTATGGCTACACCTTC	CASSQDRAAYGYTF
TRBV7-9	13	.	TRBJ2-7	.	TGTGCCAGCAGCCTAGGGACTGGAGGGGAGCAGTACTTC	CASSLGTGGEQYF
TRBV28	16	TRBD2	TRBJ2-7	.	TGTGCCAGCAGTTTTTTAGCTAGCGGCTTATCCTACGAGCAGTACTTC	CASSFLASGLSYEQYF
TRBV19	15	TRBD2	TRBJ2-7	.	TGTGCCAGTAGTATCGGCGGGAGTATGATTTACGAGCAGTACTTC	CASSIGGSMIYEQYF
TRBV5-4	13	TRBD1	TRBJ2-1	.	TGTGCCAGCAGCGACAGGGCATACAATGAGCAGTTCTTC	CASSDRAYNEQFF
TRBV25-1	13	.	TRBJ1-4	.	TGTGCCAGCAGTGTCAGGGCTGGTGAAAAACTGTTTTTT	CASSVRAGEKLFF
TRBV11-2	17	TRBD2	TRBJ2-1	.	TGTGCCAGCAGCCAACGGGAGGGGACTAGCGGGAGACATGAGCAGTTCTTC	CASSQREGTSGRHEQFF
TRBV27	15	TRBD1	TRBJ1-2	.	TGTGCCAGCAGTCAAGGACAGGGATGGTATTATGGCTACACCTTC	CASSQGQGWYYGYTF
TRBV7-9	13	.	TRBJ2-1	.	TGTGCCAGCAGCGACAGCATGCCCGGTGAGCAGTTCTTC	CASSDSMPGEQFF
TRBV14	16	TRBD1	TRBJ2-7	.	TGTGCCAGCAGCCAAGTTAGCGGACAGGGGACTTTCGAGCAGTACTTC	CASSQVSGQGTFEQYF
TRBV5-8	14	.	TRBJ2-5	.	TGTGCCAGCAGCATGGGGTGGAGGGATGAGACCCAGTACTTC	CASSMGWRDETQYF
TRBV28	18	.	TRBJ2-6	.	TGTGCCAGCAGTTCTAACCGAGACGGTCGCTCTGGGGCCAACGTCCTGACTTTC	CASSSNRDGRSGANVLTF
TRBV27	14	.	TRBJ2-5	once	TGTGCCAGCAGTTTATCAAGGGGGCAAGAGACCCAGTACTTC	CASSLSRGQETQYF
TRBV11-1	14	TRBD1	TRBJ2-5	.	TGTGCCAGCAGCGGCTTTAGGGGGCGTGAGACCCAGTACTTC	CASSGFRGRETQYF
TRBV4-1	15	.	TRBJ1-3	.	TGCGCCAGCAGCCAAGATTTGGGCTCTGGAAACACCATATATTTT	CASSQDLGSGNTIYF
TRBV4-3	15	.	TRBJ1-1	.	TGCGCCAGCAGCGCCCGAGCCACTACGAACACTGAAGCTTTCTTT	CASSARATTNTEAFF
TRBV28	13	.	TRBJ2-7	.	TGTGCCAGCAGTTCGGCGGTTTCCTACGAGCAGTACTTC	CASSSAVSYEQYF
TRBV9	13	TRBD1	TRBJ2-7	few	TGTGCCAGCAGCGCCGGACAGGGGGACGAGCAGTACTTC	CASSAGQGDEQYF
TRBV10-1	13	.	TRBJ2-1	.	TGCGCCAGCAGTGATCTAGTATACAATGAGCAGTTCTTC	CASSDLVYNEQFF
TRBV6-5	14	TRBD2	TRBJ2-2	.	TGTGCCAGCGGGCTAGCGGGAGGGTCCGGGGAGCTGTTTTTT	CASGLAGGSGELFF
TRBV7-8	14	.	TRBJ2-7	.	TGTGCCAGCAGCTTTCACGGGAGTGCCTACGAGCAGTACTTC	CASSFHGSAYEQYF
TRBV5-1	12	TRBD2	TRBJ2-1	.	TGCGCCAGCAGGGTGAGCGGGAGTGAGCAGTTCTTC	CASRVSGSEQFF
TRBV9	16	.	TRBJ1-2	.	TGTGCCAGCAGCGTAGTTGGGAACCCGAGTAACTATGGCTACACCTTC	CASSVVGNPSNYGYTF
TRBV27	14	.	TRBJ1-5	.	TGTGCCAGCAGTTTATTCGGGGGCGATCAGCCCCAGCATTTT	CASSLFGGDQPQHF
TRBV10-3	14	TRBD2	TRBJ2-3	.	TGTGCCATCAGTGAAGCGGGATTCGCAGATACGCAGTATTTT	CAISEAGFADTQYF
TRBV27	14	.	TRBJ2-2	.	TGTGCCAGCAGTTTATCGGGTTGGCCCGGGGAGCTGTTTTTT	CASSLSGWPGELFF
TRBV4-1	16	.	TRBJ2-2	.	TGCGCCAGCAGCCACTTTGGGGGGGCTGGCACCGGGGAGCTGTTTTTT	CASSHFGGAGTGELFF
TRBV27	16	.	TRBJ1-6	.	TGTGCCAGCAGTTTAGGACCGGGGGCGTATAATTCACCCCTCCACTTT	CASSLGPGAYNSPLHF
TRBV28	15	.	TRBJ2-5	.	TGTGCCAGCTCACCGCATTTGGGGGTACGGGAGACCCAGTACTTC	CASSPHLGVRETQYF
TRBV16	13	.	TRBJ2-1	.	TGTGCCAGCAGCCAATCGCGGAGCAATGAGCAGTTCTTC	CASSQSRSNEQFF
TRBV18	16	TRBD2	TRBJ2-7	.	TGTGCCAGCTCACCACAAGAGCGGGAGGGCGCCTACGAGCAGTACTTC	CASSPQEREGAYEQYF
TRBV6-1	14	.	TRBJ2-1	.	TGTGCCAGCAGTGAAAGGGCGGCTTACGATGAGCAGTTCTTC	CASSERAAYDEQFF
TRBV27	16	TRBD1	TRBJ1-2	.	TGTGCCAGCAGTTCGAACCGGGACAGGGCTAACTATGGCTACACCTTC	CASSSNRDRANYGYTF
TRBV9	15	TRBD2	TRBJ2-1	.	TGTGCCAGCAGCGCACCGACTAGCAGACACAATGAGCAGTTCTTC	CASSAPTSRHNEQFF
TRBV6-1	17	TRBD1	TRBJ2-1	.	TGTGCCAGCAGTGTACGAGACAGGGCCCCCGGGTACAATGAGCAGTTCTTC	CASSVRDRAPGYNEQFF
TRBV27	15	TRBD1	TRBJ2-7	.	TGTGCCAGCAGTTCCTCAGGGACAGGGGTACACGAGCAGTACTTC	CASSSSGTGVHEQYF
TRBV2	16	.	TRBJ1-3	.	TGTGCCAGCAGTGACCGGGACGCAAGCTCTGGAAACACCATATATTTT	CASSDRDASSGNTIYF
TRBV28	13	.	TRBJ2-7	.	TGTGCCAGCAGTTTACGCAGGGCCTACGAGCAGTACTTC	CASSLRRAYEQYF
TRBV15	17	TRBD2	TRBJ2-3	.	TGTGCCACCAGCAGGGACGCACTAGCGGCCCTCACAGATACGCAGTATTTT	CATSRDALAALTDTQYF
TRBV7-8	13	.	TRBJ2-1	.	TGTGCCAGCAGCTTTGGGGAGCCCAATGAGCAGTTCTTC	CASSFGEPNEQFF
TRBV6-1	13	.	TRBJ2-1	.	TGTGCCAGCAGTGAAGCGGGGAGACGGGAGCAGTTCTTC	CASSEAGRREQFF
TRBV19	16	.	TRBJ2-3	.	TGTGCCAGTAGTATAGGTGGCGGGCCCCGCACAGATACGCAGTATTTT	CASSIGGGPRTDTQYF
TRBV27	14	.	TRBJ2-5	.	TGTGCCAGCAGTTTAGTAGGGGGTCAAGAGACCCAGTACTTC	CASSLVGGQETQYF